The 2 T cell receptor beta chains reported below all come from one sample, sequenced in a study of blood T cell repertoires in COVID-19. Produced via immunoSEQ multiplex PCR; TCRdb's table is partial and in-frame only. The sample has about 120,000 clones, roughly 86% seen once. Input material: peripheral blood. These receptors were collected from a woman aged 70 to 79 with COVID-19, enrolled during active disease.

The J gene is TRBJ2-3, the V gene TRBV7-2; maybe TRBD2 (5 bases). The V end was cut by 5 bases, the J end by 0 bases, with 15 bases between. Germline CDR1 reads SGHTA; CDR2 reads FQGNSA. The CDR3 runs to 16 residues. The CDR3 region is CASSLLAPGSTDTQYF. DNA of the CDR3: TGTGCCAGCAGCCTGCTAGCACCCGGGAGCACAGATACGCAGTATTTT.

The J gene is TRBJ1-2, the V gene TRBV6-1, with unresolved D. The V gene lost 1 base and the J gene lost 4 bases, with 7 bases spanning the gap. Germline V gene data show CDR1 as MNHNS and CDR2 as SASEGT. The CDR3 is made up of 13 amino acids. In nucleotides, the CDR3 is TGTGCCAGCAGTGAAGGGAGGCTCTATGGCTACACCTTC. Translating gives CASSEGRLYGYTF.